Listed here is a single T cell receptor (beta chain). The entry originates in a study of T cells in Graves' hyperthyroidism and ophthalmopathy. Amplification of TCR beta CDR3 regions was performed using RNA transcripts as template. The HTBI primer set was used in a first-round RT-PCR of the TCR CDR3. From the multiplex PCR reads, TCRdb called clonotypes with MiXCR, one entry per CDR3 protein. The sample lists approximately 700,000 distinct CDR3 sequences; over 15% were seen once. The source of this sequence is a man younger than 30 with Graves' hyperthyroidism. Sequencing was done on a sample of blood.

The CDR3 nucleotides read TGTGCCAGCAGTGAACTAGCGGGAGGAAATACGCAGTATTTT. It yields the protein CASSELAGGNTQYF. The V and J genes are TRBV2 and TRBJ2-3; TRBD2 matches at 11 bases. The CDR3 spans 14 residues. Looked up from germline, CDR1 is SNHLY and CDR2 is FYNNEI. With 2 bases clipped from V and 7 bases from J, the junction kept 2 bases outside the gene matches.